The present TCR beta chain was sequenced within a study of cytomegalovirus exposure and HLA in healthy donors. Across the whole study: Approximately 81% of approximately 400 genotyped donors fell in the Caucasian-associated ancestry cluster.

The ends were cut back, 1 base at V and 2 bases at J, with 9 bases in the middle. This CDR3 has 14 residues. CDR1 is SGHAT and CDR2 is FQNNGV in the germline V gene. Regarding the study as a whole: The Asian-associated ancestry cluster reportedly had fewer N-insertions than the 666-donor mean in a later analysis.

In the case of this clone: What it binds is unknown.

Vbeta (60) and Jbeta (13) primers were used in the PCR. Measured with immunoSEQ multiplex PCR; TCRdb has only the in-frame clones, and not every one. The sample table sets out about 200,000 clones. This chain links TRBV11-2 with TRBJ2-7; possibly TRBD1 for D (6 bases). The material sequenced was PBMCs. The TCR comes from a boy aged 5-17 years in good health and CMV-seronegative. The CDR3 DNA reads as TGTGCCAGCAGCTTAGTCTACAGGGCCTACGAGCAGTACTTC. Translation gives CASSLVYRAYEQYF.